A single sample gave rise to the 28 T cell receptor beta chains below, sequenced in a study of neurological immune-mediated disorders. TCRdb analysed the 5' RACE reads with MiXCR anew, one entry per CDR3 protein. The sample lists under 75,000 distinct CDR3 sequences, roughly 4.9% occurring once. Material: PBMCs. Every receptor here comes from a human donor with multiple sclerosis. The donor label of this sample is uncertain.

There are a few counts of this clonotype. V is TRBV20-1 and J is TRBJ2-7, with D perhaps given as TRBD1 or TRBD2 (5 bases each). This CDR3 spans 14 amino acids. V was clipped by 1 base and J by 0 bases, with 10 bases between them. The V gene's germline CDR1 is DFQATT and CDR2 SNEGSKA (reference sequence). This CDR3 reads CSARVAGSSYEQYF. The DNA of the CDR3 is TGCAGTGCTAGAGTTGCAGGGAGCTCCTACGAGCAGTACTTC.

The V call is TRBV27, the J call TRBJ1-1, with D possibly matching TRBD1 (5 bases). With 6 bases removed from V and 7 bases from J, the gap between germline ends came to 12 bases. CDR1 and CDR2 from the germline V gene are MNHEY and SMNVEV (reference sequence). The CDR3 runs to 12 residues. CDR3 coding DNA: TGTGCCAGCAGATTAATGGGGGGTGAAGCTTTCTTT. It specifies CASRLMGGEAFF.

This clonotype has at least ten counts. The chain has TRBV2 and TRBJ1-5; the match to TRBD1 covers 7 bases. The CDR3 has 16 residues. Trimming took 0 bases from V and 5 from J; bases not matched to a gene: 7. CDR1 SNHLY and CDR2 FYNNEI come from the germline V gene. The CDR3 region is CASSEAGDSSYQPQHF. Here the CDR3 DNA reads TGTGCCAGCAGTGAAGCAGGGGACAGCTCTTATCAGCCCCAGCATTTT.

This clonotype appeared many times. The chain couples TRBV20-1 to TRBJ2-7, with 9 bases fitting TRBD1. The ends lost 4 bases at V and 6 bases at J; junction bases unmatched: 19. CDR3 length: 17 residues. From germline, CDR1 is DFQATT and CDR2 SNEGSKA (reference sequence). The CDR3 nucleotides are TGCAGTGCTAAAAGCCCCCTTCCGGGACAGGGTCTCCTCGAGCAGTACTTC. It encodes CSAKSPLPGQGLLEQYF.

This clonotype was detected ten times or more. The gene calls are TRBV3-1 and TRBJ2-3; D is unresolved. Per germline, CDR1 LGHDT and CDR2 YNNKEL (reference sequence). V shed 5 bases and J shed 5 bases, with 8 bases lying between them. The CDR3 consists of 12 residues. CDR3 in amino acids: CASSIGRDTQYF. CDR3 nucleotide sequence: TGTGCCAGCAGCATCGGCCGAGATACGCAGTATTTT.

This clonotype has at least ten counts. The gene calls are TRBV20-1 and TRBJ2-2; 7 bases agree with TRBD1. Germline trimming cut 2 bases from V and 6 bases from J; bases unmatched to any gene: 6. This CDR3 comprises 14 residues. Germline CDR1 and CDR2: DFQATT and SNEGSKA (reference sequence). CDR3 amino acids: CSARIGGFSGELFF. The CDR3 coding sequence is TGCAGTGCTAGAATAGGGGGCTTTTCCGGGGAGCTGTTTTTT.

This clonotype showed up just a few times. This rearrangement joins TRBV15 to TRBJ2-5, with D maybe TRBD2 (6 bases). The V gene lost 0 bases and the J gene lost 4 bases, with 9 bases spanning the gap. The V gene's germline CDR1 is LNHNV and CDR2 YYDKDF (reference sequence). This CDR3 spans 14 amino acids. The CDR3 is CATSRDVRGETQYF. In nucleotides, the CDR3 is TGTGCCACCAGCAGAGATGTGCGGGGAGAGACCCAGTACTTC.

This clonotype was counted at least ten times. This chain joins TRBV5-1 and TRBJ1-2; D not resolved. Germline CDR1 SGHRS, CDR2 YFSETQ. The CDR3 has 15 residues. Trimming took 0 bases from V and 5 from J, leaving 14 bases between them. In DNA form, the CDR3 reads TGCGCCAGCAGCTTGGGAGGAACCCGTCCTTATGGCTACACCTTC. Translated, it gives CASSLGGTRPYGYTF.

This clonotype was observed at least ten times. J is TRBJ2-7 and V is TRBV12-3 or TRBV12-4; D perhaps matches TRBD2 (7 bases). The CDR3 is made up of 14 amino acids. The V end lost 5 bases, the J end lost 0 bases, and 11 bases lay between the germline ends. This chain's CDR3 is CASSHREGSYEQYF. CDR3 nucleotide sequence: TGTGCCAGCAGTCACAGGGAGGGCTCCTACGAGCAGTACTTC.

This clonotype was seen at least ten times. V usage is TRBV11-2 and J usage is TRBJ1-2; TRBD1 agrees at 7 bases. CDR3 length: 15 residues. The germline gives CDR1 SGHAT, CDR2 FQNNGV. V trimming: 2 bases; J trimming: 5 bases; junction bases outside the gene matches: 8. CDR3: CASSLTQGGEYGYTF. Written as DNA, the CDR3 is TGTGCCAGCAGCTTAACTCAGGGGGGTGAATATGGCTACACCTTC.

The sample holds many counts of this clonotype. J is TRBJ2-7 and V is TRBV4-1; D call uncertain. Deletions cut 1 base from V and 4 bases from J, with 2 bases between. The CDR3 runs to 11 residues. Germline V gives CDR1 MGHRA, CDR2 YSYEKL. As DNA, the CDR3 is TGCGCCAGCAGCCAAGCTTACGAGCAGTACTTC. Protein: CASSQAYEQYF.

This clonotype has at least ten counts. The chain links TRBV4-1 to TRBJ2-3; the D is unclear. This CDR3 contains 16 residues. V gave up 5 bases and J gave up 14 bases, with 29 bases separating them. Germline assignment: CDR1 MGHRA and CDR2 YSYEKL. This CDR3 reads CASSTWLPRNFPAWYF. The CDR3 bases are TGCGCCAGCAGCACTTGGCTTCCACGGAACTTTCCAGCGTGGTATTTT.

This clonotype occurred many times. The chain combines TRBV9 with TRBJ1-4; unclear D gene. This CDR3 is 13 amino acids long. Trimming shortened V by 3 bases and J by 10 bases, and 13 bases separated the two germline ends. CDR1 and CDR2 (germline): SGDLS, YYNGEE. CDR3 bases: TGTGCCAGCAGCGACCGGGGTTCAGGAAAACTGTTTTTT. This gives the protein CASSDRGSGKLFF.

This clonotype has a count of ten or more. The rearrangement links TRBV5-8 to TRBJ2-3; 11 bases agree with TRBD2. Trimming at V came to 4 bases and at J to 4 bases, leaving 8 bases not matched to a gene. The V gene's germline CDR1 is SGHTS and CDR2 YDEGEE. The CDR3 has 16 residues. The CDR3 is CASSPALAGGADTQYF. CDR3 DNA: TGTGCCAGCAGCCCCGCTTTAGCGGGGGGGGCAGATACGCAGTATTTT.

This clonotype was recorded many times. V and J are TRBV6-5 and TRBJ1-3, with D tentatively TRBD1 (6 bases). The ends were cut back, 7 bases at V and 6 bases at J, with 16 bases in the middle. Germline V gene lookup returns CDR1 MNHEY and CDR2 SVGAGI. The CDR3 covers 14 residues. DNA of the CDR3: TGTGCCAGCACTCCCGGGACATCCGAAAACACCATATATTTT. Translation: CASTPGTSENTIYF.

This clonotype was found many times. This chain uses TRBV5-1 with TRBJ1-2; possible D gene TRBD1, 5 bases. Trimming shortened V by 0 bases and J by 7 bases, and 13 bases separated the two germline ends. From germline, CDR1 is SGHRS and CDR2 YFSETQ. This CDR3 spans 14 amino acids. CDR3 amino acids: CASSLAGTKIGYTF. The CDR3 bases are TGCGCCAGCAGCTTGGCGGGGACGAAGATTGGCTACACCTTC. Supplemented by reference TRBV5-1 and TRBJ1-2, the full variable domain reads KAGVTQTPRYLIKTRGQQVTLSCSPISGHRSVSWYQQTPGQGLQFLFEYFSETQRNKGNFPGRFSGRQFSNSRSEMNVSTLELGDSALYLCASSLAGTKIGYTFGSGTRLTVV.

The sample holds many counts of this clonotype. The chain has TRBV24-1 and TRBJ2-2; D uncertain. Germline lookup yields CDR1 KGHDR and CDR2 SFDVKD. This CDR3 spans 13 amino acids. The germline V and J ends were trimmed by 3 bases and 5 bases, with 6 bases remaining between them. CDR3 protein: CATSDRATGELFF. The CDR3 bases are TGTGCCACCAGTGATAGAGCAACCGGGGAGCTGTTTTTT.

The sample holds a few counts of this clonotype. One junction end does not reproduce the germline sequence, and a read error may be involved. The chain links TRBV7-2 to TRBJ2-7; D is possibly TRBD1 (5 bases). This CDR3 is built from 14 residues. In germline, CDR1 is SGHTA, CDR2 FQGNSA. CDR3 amino acids: CANSPSTATYEQYF. The CDR3 DNA follows: TGTGCCAACAGCCCATCGACAGCAACCTACGAGCAGTACTTC.

At least ten counts were recorded for this clonotype. CDR3 DNA sequence: TGCAGCGGCGGGGGAGGGATGACAGATTGGACAGATACGCAGTATTTT. It translates to CSGGGGMTDWTDTQYF. This chain uses TRBV29-1 with TRBJ2-3, with TRBD2 matching over 7 bases. V was pared by 7 bases and J by 3 bases, with 16 bases of the junction left unmatched. The CDR3 totals 16 residues. Germline V gene sequence: CDR1 SQVTM, CDR2 ANQGSEA.

V usage is TRBV7-2 and J usage is TRBJ1-1, with D possibly TRBD1 on 5 matching bases. CDR1 is SGHTA, CDR2 FQGNSA, per germline. CDR3 length: 16 amino acids. Trimming removed 5 bases from V and 3 bases from J, with 19 bases in between. The CDR3 is CASSPDRYWGDTEAFF. CDR3 bases: TGTGCCAGCAGCCCGGACCGATATTGGGGGGACACTGAAGCTTTCTTT.

The sample holds many counts of this clonotype. The chain recombines TRBV14 with TRBJ1-1, with no clear D. This CDR3 spans 13 amino acids. With 1 base removed from V and 3 bases from J, the gap between germline ends came to 6 bases. Germline V gene sequence: CDR1 SGHDN, CDR2 FVKESK. CDR3 residues: CASSQGLHTEAFF. Here the CDR3 DNA reads TGTGCCAGCAGCCAAGGACTCCACACTGAAGCTTTCTTT.

In this sample, this clonotype turned up many times. The DNA is left out, because the CDR3 cannot be placed on it with certainty; the CDR3 is given as TCRdb lists it. The V and J genes are TRBV12-3 or TRBV12-4 and TRBJ1-1; the D call TRBD1 from the table was never checked on the DNA. The CDR3 extends over 14 residues, inclusive of both ends. This CDR3 is CASSFLAGDPEAFF.

This clonotype was detected many times. V gene TRBV24-1 combines with J gene TRBJ2-3, with D possibly being TRBD1 (6 bases). This CDR3 spans 15 amino acids. CDR1 KGHDR and CDR2 SFDVKD come from the germline V gene. The ends were cut back, 1 base at V and 2 bases at J, with 9 bases in the middle. In nucleotides, the CDR3 is TGTGCCACCAGTGATTTCAGGGACAACACAGATACGCAGTATTTT. This sequence encodes CATSDFRDNTDTQYF.

This clonotype has a count of ten or more. The chain employs TRBV5-1 and TRBJ1-1, with D possibly TRBD1 on 5 matching bases. Germline values: CDR1 SGHRS, CDR2 YFSETQ. Between the trimmed V and J ends, which lost 4 bases and 5 bases, there was a span of 15 bases. The CDR3 sequence is 14 residues long. CDR3 residues: CASSRDSSPTEAFF. The CDR3 nucleotides are TGCGCCAGCAGCCGGGACTCCTCTCCGACTGAAGCTTTCTTT.

This clonotype was seen repeatedly, ten times or more. The gene calls are TRBV20-1 and TRBJ1-2; D ambiguous. V was trimmed by 2 bases and J by 7 bases, leaving 2 bases between them. CDR1 DFQATT and CDR2 SNEGSKA come from the germline V gene (reference sequence). The CDR3 covers 9 residues. CDR3 residues: CSARPGYTF. The CDR3, as DNA: TGCAGTGCTAGACCTGGCTACACCTTC.

This clonotype showed up many times. V and J are TRBV20-1 and TRBJ1-4, with D hard to call. Looked up from germline, CDR1 is DFQATT and CDR2 is SNEGSKA (reference sequence). This CDR3 region has 12 residues. Trimming took 0 bases from V and 8 from J, leaving 7 bases between them. Here the CDR3 reads CSARDGLEKLFF. CDR3 DNA sequence: TGCAGTGCTAGAGACGGTCTGGAAAAACTGTTTTTT.

This clonotype was counted at least ten times. This sequence joins TRBV29-1 and TRBJ2-5; 7 bases align to TRBD2. CDR3 length: 13 residues. Germline CDR1 is SQVTM and CDR2 is ANQGSEA. V trimming: 7 bases; J trimming: 2 bases; junction bases outside the gene matches: 7. The CDR3 DNA sequence: TGCAGCGCCGAGCGGGGAGGACAAGAGACCCAGTACTTC. Protein: CSAERGGQETQYF.

This clonotype was picked up many times. J is TRBJ1-5 and V is TRBV10-3; D is uncertain. CDR3 size: 15 residues. From germline, CDR1 is ENHRY and CDR2 SYGVKD. The V end lost 10 bases, the J end lost 6 bases, and 22 bases lay between the germline ends. The CDR3 region has the DNA TGTGCCACCAAAGGAGCTGGACCGAGGAGTCAGCCCCAGCATTTT. It yields the protein CATKGAGPRSQPQHF.